Sequencing of this T cell receptor beta chain was carried out in a study of PD-L1 blockade in urothelial cancer. Overall study: Samples of blood were analyzed 3 weeks (second dose) and 6 weeks after treatment start.

V lost 0 bases, J lost 0 bases, and 7 bases lay in between. CDR3 length: 15 amino acids. Germline V gene lookup returns CDR1 SGDLS and CDR2 YYNGEE. The data were produced by immunoSEQ multiplex PCR, yet TCRdb's version contains in-frame clones alone and is incomplete. This table holds around 100,000 clones, around 85% found once. The chain has TRBV9 and TRBJ1-3; D call uncertain. Sequenced material: PBMCs, taken around atezolizumab (anti-PD-L1) treatment. This clonotype was sampled from a man over 45 with urothelial cancer. CDR3 loop: CASSVGTYSGNTIYF. In nucleotides, the CDR3 is TGTGCCAGCAGCGTAGGGACTTACTCTGGAAACACCATATATTTT.